Sequencing of this TCR beta chain was carried out in a study of T-cell reconstitution after alpha-beta-depleted transplantation in children. Notes on the study in general: About two months after transplant, alpha-beta T cells reportedly came from several hundred expanded graft clones. Most T-cell counts and diversity one year after the transplant came from T cells that were newly produced.

This clonotype was seen more than once but under ten times. The antigen is not known. Preparing the TCRbeta library involved the use of unique molecular identifiers. TCRdb re-derived calls from the PCR reads in MiXCR, one entry per CDR3 protein. The table shows tens of thousands of distinct CDR3 sequences, with about 5.7% occurring only once. The CDR3 contains 14 residues. The germline gives CDR1 WSHSY, CDR2 SAAADI. V was cut by 2 bases and J by 1 base, with 8 bases left in between. This sequence joins TRBV10-2 and TRBJ2-5; tentatively, D is TRBD1 (6 bases). Here the sequenced sample was PBMCs, mostly from graft donor cells, taken 60 days after TCRalphabeta/CD19-depleted stem cell transplant. The TCR sequence derives from a female patient aged 2 to 10 who had a stem cell transplant for aplastic anemia, so the T cells may come from the graft donor. The CDR3 nucleotides read TGCGCCAGCAGTGAGGGGACACCCCAAGAGACCCAGTACTTC. This sequence encodes CASSEGTPQETQYF.